This T cell receptor beta chain was obtained from a study of blood T cell repertoires in COVID-19. As processed by the authors: It was from reference gene primer amplification that nucleated cell counts were estimated. TCRdb's table, derived via immunoSEQ multiplex PCR, lists solely in-frame clones and lacks some. That table is the source of V, J and clone size, and D and trimming were worked out from the DNA. The repertoire includes around 190,000 clones, 75% to 90% of them detected once, and less than 1.5% sits in the top ten. Trimming left V 6 bases short and J 0 bases short, with 15 bases between. CDR3 length: 15 residues. CDR1 and CDR2 (germline): MNHEY, SVGAGI.

The sequencing sample was made of peripheral blood. This clonotype was sampled from a young man with acute or convalescent COVID-19. The chain has TRBV6-5 and TRBJ2-7; no reliable D call. CDR3 sequence (DNA): TGTGCCAGCAGAAGAAGCGCCCAATCCTCCTACGAGCAGTACTTC. Translation: CASRRSAQSSYEQYF.